This T cell receptor (beta chain) originates from a study of PD-1 blockade in classical Hodgkin lymphoma. Every one of the patients relapsed after autologous stem cell transplantation (brentuximab vedotin exposure was variable). Germline CDR1 is SGHVS and CDR2 is FNYEAQ. The CDR3 has 15 amino acids. Trimming pared 0 bases from V and 6 bases from J, leaving 14 bases between. Sequencing used immunoSEQ multiplex PCR; TCRdb keeps in-frame clones, though not all of them. The table shows about 40,000 clones, with roughly 78% occurring only once. A single count supports this clone. The chain combines TRBV7-6 with TRBJ1-1; TRBD1 might be the D (5 bases). This TCR was recovered from a human donor with classical Hodgkin lymphoma. Source: peripheral blood mononuclear cells (PBMCs), taken at baseline. The CDR3 nucleotides are TGTGCCAGCAGCTTAGCCCCCGGGTGGGGGGCTGAAGCTTTCTTT. It encodes CASSLAPGWGAEAFF.